One sample yielded the 10 T cell receptor beta chains listed below, sequenced in a study of blood T cell repertoires in COVID-19. Generated by immunoSEQ multiplex PCR, the TCRdb table keeps only in-frame clones and is missing some. The sample contains approximately 200,000 clones, 75% to 90% of which appear only once. Material for sequencing was PBMCs or T cells enriched from blood (not recorded which). These receptor sequences come from a middle-aged man who had recovered from COVID-19.

This clone was detected only once. The V and J genes are TRBV15 and TRBJ2-5; possibly TRBD2 for D (6 bases). This CDR3 is built from 15 residues. CDR1 LNHNV and CDR2 YYDKDF come from the germline V gene (reference sequence). Trimming took 1 base from V and 5 from J, leaving 14 bases between them. The CDR3 loop reads CATSRGGVGQETQYF. CDR3 DNA sequence: TGTGCCACCAGCAGAGGGGGGGTTGGGCAGGAGACCCAGTACTTC.

The rearrangement links TRBV16 to TRBJ1-1; no clear D gene. This CDR3 contains 12 residues. Between the trimmed V and J ends, which lost 2 bases and 10 bases, there was a span of 11 bases. From germline, CDR1 is KGHSY and CDR2 FQNENV. CDR3 amino acids: CASSQRTEVAFF. As DNA, the CDR3 is TGTGCCAGCAGCCAAAGAACGGAGGTAGCTTTCTTT. The full variable domain, with the rest looked up from reference TRBV16 and TRBJ1-1, is GEEVAQTPKHLVRGEGQKAKLYCAPIKGHSYVFWYQQVLKNEFKFLISFQNENVFDETGMPKERFSAKCLPNSPCSLEIQATKLEDSAVYFCASSQRTEVAFFGQGTRLTVV.

This clone was seen just once. V is TRBV30 and J is TRBJ2-7; TRBD1 matches at 7 bases. With V trimmed by 8 bases and J by 3 bases, 7 bases remained unmatched. Germline loops: CDR1 GTSNPN, CDR2 SVGIG (reference sequence). The CDR3 totals 12 residues. In DNA form, the CDR3 reads TGTGCCGGGGACAGCGGATACTACGAGCAGTACTTC. It is translated as CAGDSGYYEQYF.

This chain joins TRBV13 and TRBJ2-3, with 9 positions matching TRBD2. Germline V gene lookup returns CDR1 PRHDT and CDR2 FYEKMQ (reference sequence). The junction had 5 bases not matched to a gene; V was cut back by 6 bases and J by 4 bases. The CDR3 covers 14 residues. This CDR3 is CASSRGTSPDTQYF. Here the CDR3 DNA reads TGTGCCAGCAGTCGTGGGACTAGCCCAGATACGCAGTATTTT. Complete variable domain (other parts from reference TRBV13 and TRBJ2-3): AAGVIQSPRHLIKEKRETATLKCYPIPRHDTVYWYQQGPGQDPQFLISFYEKMQSDKGSIPDRFSAQQFSDYHSELNMSSLELGDSALYFCASSRGTSPDTQYFGPGTRLTVL.

This sequence joins TRBV30 and TRBJ1-2; no definite D call. Germline CDR1 and CDR2: GTSNPN and SVGIG (reference sequence). The CDR3 length is 13 residues. The V end lost 2 bases, the J end lost 1 base, and 8 bases lay between the germline ends. The CDR3 coding sequence is TGTGCCTGGAGTAAACTTCGTAACTATGGCTACACCTTC. This encodes CAWSKLRNYGYTF.

The genes are TRBV27 and TRBJ2-3; 16 bases align to TRBD2. The CDR3 length is 18 residues. J lost 1 base, V lost 6 bases, and 7 bases had no gene match. Germline-derived CDR1 and CDR2 are MNHEY and SMNVEV (reference sequence). In nucleotides, the CDR3 is TGTGCCAGCAGACCGGGACTAGCGGGAGGGAGGGGCACAGATACGCAGTATTTT. Protein sequence: CASRPGLAGGRGTDTQYF.

For the CDR3, the DNA is TGTGCCAGCAGTTTTCGGACTAGCGGCTTAGGGCCAGATACGCAGTATTTT. This gives the protein CASSFRTSGLGPDTQYF. The chain combines TRBV27 with TRBJ2-3; TRBD2 agrees at 10 bases. The V segment lost 3 bases and the J segment 4 bases; nucleotides outside the gene matches: 10. This CDR3 region has 17 residues. Per the germline V gene, CDR1 is MNHEY and CDR2 is SMNVEV (reference sequence).

This chain connects TRBV18 to TRBJ2-2; TRBD2 is a possible D gene (6 bases). In germline, CDR1 is KGHSH, CDR2 LQKENI. The CDR3 extends over 13 amino acids. V shed 6 bases and J shed 1 base, with 6 bases lying between them. The CDR3 nucleotides are TGTGCCAGCTCGGGACTGAACACCGGGGAGCTGTTTTTT. Amino acids: CASSGLNTGELFF.

A note on this clone: Other DNA sequences of this sample code for an identical CDR3. The V and J genes are TRBV24-1 and TRBJ2-1, with 8 bases that match TRBD2. Unmatched junction bases numbered 6, after V lost 4 bases and J lost 2 bases. There are 16 residues in the CDR3. Germline V lookup: CDR1 KGHDR, CDR2 SFDVKD. CDR3 DNA: TGTGCCACCAGTGACTTGTCGGGAGGGCCCTACAATGAGCAGTTCTTC. Translating gives CATSDLSGGPYNEQFF.

This chain uses TRBV4-2 with TRBJ1-5, with 10 bases aligning to TRBD1. Trimming took 4 bases from V and 0 from J; bases not matched to a gene: 12. Germline CDR1 and CDR2: LGHNA and YNFKEQ. CDR3 length: 19 amino acids. CDR3: CASSPSPGQGPYSNQPQHF. As DNA, the CDR3 is TGTGCCAGCAGCCCCTCACCGGGACAGGGGCCCTATAGCAATCAGCCCCAGCATTTT.